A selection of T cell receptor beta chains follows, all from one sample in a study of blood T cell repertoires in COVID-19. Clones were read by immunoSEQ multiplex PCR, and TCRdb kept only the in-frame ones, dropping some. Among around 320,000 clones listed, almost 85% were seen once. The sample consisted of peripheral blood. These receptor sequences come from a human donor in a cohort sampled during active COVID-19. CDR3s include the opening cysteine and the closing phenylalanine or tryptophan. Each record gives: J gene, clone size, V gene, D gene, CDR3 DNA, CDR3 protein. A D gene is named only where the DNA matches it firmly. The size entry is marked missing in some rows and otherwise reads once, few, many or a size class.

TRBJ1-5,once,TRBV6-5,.,TGTGCCAGCAGGGACAGTGGCTTTCTGCCCCAGCATTTT,CASRDSGFLPQHF
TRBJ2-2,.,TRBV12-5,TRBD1,TGTGCTAGTGGTTTGGTAATACAGGGGGACACCGGGGAGCTGTTTTTT,CASGLVIQGDTGELFF
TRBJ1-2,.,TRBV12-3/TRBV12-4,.,TGTGCCAGCAGTTTAACGGTCTATGGCTACACCTTC,CASSLTVYGYTF
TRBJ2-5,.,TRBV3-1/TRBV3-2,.,TGTGCCAGCCAGACGGCGGGGGCCCCCAAGTACTTC,CASQTAGAPKYF
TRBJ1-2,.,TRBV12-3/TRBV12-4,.,TGTGCCAGCAGTTCTTCCAGTAACTATGGCTACACCTTC,CASSSSSNYGYTF
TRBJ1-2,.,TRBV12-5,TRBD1,TGTGCTAGTGGTGACACAGGGGGCGTTGTCTATGGCTACACCTTC,CASGDTGGVVYGYTF
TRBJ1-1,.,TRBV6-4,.,TGTGCCAGCAGTGACGACAGTAACACTGAAGCTTTCTTT,CASSDDSNTEAFF
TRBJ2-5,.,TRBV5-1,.,TGCGCCAGCAGCTCTCAGGGGCCGGAGACCCAGTACTTC,CASSSQGPETQYF
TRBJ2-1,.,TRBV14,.,TGTGCCAGCAGCTCTTCAGGGTTTGGGCAGTTCTTC,CASSSSGFGQFF
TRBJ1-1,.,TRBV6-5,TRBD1,TGTGCCAGCAGTACTACAGGGGGCACTGAAGCTTTCTTT,CASSTTGGTEAFF
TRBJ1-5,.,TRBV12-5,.,TGTGCTAGTGGTTCAGGGGGCAATCAGCCCCAGCATTTT,CASGSGGNQPQHF
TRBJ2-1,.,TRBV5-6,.,TGTGCCAGCAGCTTGATTCGGAGCTCCTACAATGAGCAGTTCTTC,CASSLIRSSYNEQFF
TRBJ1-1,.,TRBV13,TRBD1,TGTGCCAGCAGTAAGACAGGGTTTGAAGCTTTCTTT,CASSKTGFEAFF
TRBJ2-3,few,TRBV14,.,TGTGCCAGCAGCCCAAGGGGCACTTACACAGATACGCAGTATTTT,CASSPRGTYTDTQYF
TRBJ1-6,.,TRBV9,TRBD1,TGTGCCAGCAGCGTAGAGGACAGGGTGGGATCACCCCTCCACTTT,CASSVEDRVGSPLHF
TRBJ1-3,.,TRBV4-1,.,TGCGCCAGCAGCCAAGGAGGAGGGTACAGTCCTTCTGGAAACACCATATATTTT,CASSQGGGYSPSGNTIYF
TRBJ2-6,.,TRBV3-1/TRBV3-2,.,TGTGCCAGCAGTCAACAGTACCCTGGGGCCAACGTCCTGACTTTC,CASSQQYPGANVLTF
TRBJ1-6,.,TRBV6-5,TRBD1,TGTGCCAGCAGCGGCCGGGACAGGGTCTCACCCCTCCACTTT,CASSGRDRVSPLHF
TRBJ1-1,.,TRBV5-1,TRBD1,TGCGCCAGCAGCTTCGCGACAGGGACGAACACTGAAGCTTTCTTT,CASSFATGTNTEAFF
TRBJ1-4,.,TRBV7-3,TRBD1,TGTGCCAGCAGCAAACCGGGACAGGCAAATGAAAAACTGTTTTTT,CASSKPGQANEKLFF
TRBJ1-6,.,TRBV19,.,TGTGCCAGTAGTATCAGGGTAGATTCACCCCTCCACTTT,CASSIRVDSPLHF
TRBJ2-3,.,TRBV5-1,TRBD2,TGCGCCAGCAGCCCCCGGGCGGGGGTCACAGATACGCAGTATTTT,CASSPRAGVTDTQYF
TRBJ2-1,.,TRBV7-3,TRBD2,TGTGCCAGCAGCTCGGGACTAGAGGCTGAGCAGTTCTTC,CASSSGLEAEQFF
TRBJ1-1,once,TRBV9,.,TGTGCCAGCAGCCCTATGACAGGCCGACTTGAAGCTTTCTTT,CASSPMTGRLEAFF